Presented here are 4 T cell receptor beta chains from one specimen sequenced in a study of control samples from healthy donors and cancer patients. Data came from immunoSEQ multiplex PCR; TCRdb stores just in-frame clones and leaves some out. The table lists more than 70,000 clones, approximately 90% of them singletons. Sample: blood. Receptors were obtained from a woman aged 25-40 years in good health.

The CDR3 protein is CASSGGISDEQFF. The CDR3 DNA sequence: TGTGCCAGCAGCGGAGGAATCTCGGATGAGCAGTTCTTC. The chain carries TRBV7-8 and TRBJ2-1, with a possible D match to TRBD2 (5 bases). The CDR3 extends over 13 amino acids. V lost 5 bases and J lost 8, with 13 bases in between. Germline V lookup: CDR1 SGHVS, CDR2 FQNEAQ.

The V gene is TRBV10-2, the J gene TRBJ2-1, with 10 bases aligning to TRBD2. CDR3 length: 12 amino acids. Trimming removed 1 base from V and 14 bases from J; junction bases left unmatched: 2. The germline V gene encodes CDR1 WSHSY and CDR2 SAAADI. As DNA, the CDR3 is TGCGCCAGCAGTGAGTTGAGCGGGGGGGAGTTCTTC. It yields the protein CASSELSGGEFF.

J is TRBJ1-5 and V is TRBV5-6; the match to TRBD1 covers 10 bases. CDR1 is SGHDT, CDR2 YYEEEE, per germline. J gave up 4 bases and V 3 bases, and 13 bases lay outside the gene matches. The CDR3 spans 18 residues. The chain's CDR3 is CASSSIRQGALGNQPQHF. The DNA for the CDR3 is TGTGCCAGCAGCTCAATCCGACAGGGGGCGCTTGGAAATCAGCCCCAGCATTTT.

This clone was seen just once. V is TRBV19 and J is TRBJ2-5; the D call may be TRBD1 or TRBD2 (5 bases each). The CDR3 is 13 residues long. In germline, CDR1 is LNHDA, CDR2 SQIVND (reference sequence). Deletions cut 9 bases from V and 4 bases from J, with 15 bases between. The CDR3 nucleotides read TGTGCCAGCTCTCACGGGGCGTTAGAGACCCAGTACTTC. This gives the protein CASSHGALETQYF.